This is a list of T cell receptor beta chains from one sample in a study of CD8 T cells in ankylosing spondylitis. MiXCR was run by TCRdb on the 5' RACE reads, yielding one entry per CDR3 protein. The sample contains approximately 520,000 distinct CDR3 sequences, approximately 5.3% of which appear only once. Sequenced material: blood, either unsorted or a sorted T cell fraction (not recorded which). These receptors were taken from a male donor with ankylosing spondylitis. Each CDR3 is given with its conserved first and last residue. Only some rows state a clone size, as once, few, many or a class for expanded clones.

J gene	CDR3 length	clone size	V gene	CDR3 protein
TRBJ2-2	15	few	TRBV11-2	CASSARTGAPGELFF
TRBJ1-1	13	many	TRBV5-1	CASSLEAGGEAFF
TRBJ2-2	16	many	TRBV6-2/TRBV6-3	CASKLVGQLNTGELFF
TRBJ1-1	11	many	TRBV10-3	CAIMGDTEAFF
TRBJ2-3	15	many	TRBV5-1	CASRLGGGQTDTQYF
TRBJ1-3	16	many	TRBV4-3	CASSPTGGISGNTIYF
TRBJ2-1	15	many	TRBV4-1	CASSQLGTRTNEQFF
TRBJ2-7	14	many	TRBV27	CASSTSRGVYEQYF
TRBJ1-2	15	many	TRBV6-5	CASSYWQGGGYGYTF
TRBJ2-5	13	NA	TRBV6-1	CASTATGGETQYF
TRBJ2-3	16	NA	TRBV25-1	CASTPLSGSVADTQYF
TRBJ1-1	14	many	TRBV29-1	CSVERQGAGTEAFF
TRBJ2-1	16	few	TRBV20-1	CSARGRAESSYNEQFF
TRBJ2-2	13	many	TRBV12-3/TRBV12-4	CAIWQEGTGELFF